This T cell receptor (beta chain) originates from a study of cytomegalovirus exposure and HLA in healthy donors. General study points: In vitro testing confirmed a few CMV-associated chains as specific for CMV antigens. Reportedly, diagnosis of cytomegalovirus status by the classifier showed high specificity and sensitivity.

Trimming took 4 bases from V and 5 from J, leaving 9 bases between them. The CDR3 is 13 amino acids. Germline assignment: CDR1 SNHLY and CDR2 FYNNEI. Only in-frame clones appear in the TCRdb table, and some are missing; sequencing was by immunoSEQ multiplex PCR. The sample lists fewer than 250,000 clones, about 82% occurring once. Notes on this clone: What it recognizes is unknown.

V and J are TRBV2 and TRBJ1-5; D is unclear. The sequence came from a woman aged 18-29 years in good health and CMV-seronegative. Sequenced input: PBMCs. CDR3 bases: TGTGCCAGCAGTGTAGAGGTATATCAGCCCCAGCATTTT. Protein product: CASSVEVYQPQHF. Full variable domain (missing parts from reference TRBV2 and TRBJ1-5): EPEVTQTPSHQVTQMGQEVILRCVPISNHLYFYWYRQILGQKVEFLVSFYNNEISEKSEIFDDQFSVERPDGSNFTLKIRSTKLEDSAMYFCASSVEVYQPQHFGDGTRLSIL.